At least ten counts were recorded for the clone carrying this TCR beta chain. Its antigen is unknown. This specimen belongs to a study of T-cell reconstitution after alpha-beta-depleted transplantation in children. Points from the study as a whole: Several hundred rapidly expanded clones from non-depleted graft cells reportedly supplied alpha-beta T cells about two months post-transplant.

CDR3 length equals 10 residues. Trimming cost V 4 bases and J 10 bases, with 10 bases left between them. CDR1 and CDR2 from the germline V gene are SQVTM and ANQGSEA. This sample's TCRbeta library carried unique molecular identifier barcodes. MiXCR, applied by TCRdb to the PCR reads, yields one record per CDR3 protein. The sample records around 270,000 distinct CDR3 sequences, roughly a tenth being singletons. The sequencing here drew on PBMCs, taken before TCRalphabeta/CD19-depleted stem cell transplant. This clonotype originated in a boy under three years old with acute myeloid leukemia, due to receive a stem cell transplant. This sequence joins TRBV29-1 and TRBJ1-1; the D is unclear. This CDR3 reads CSVVAEGAFF. CDR3 bases: TGCAGCGTTGTTGCTGAGGGAGCTTTCTTT.